This is a list of T cell receptor beta chains from one sample in a study of cytomegalovirus exposure and HLA in healthy donors. The assay was immunoSEQ multiplex PCR, and TCRdb's table has in-frame clones only and misses some. The table lists about 69,000 clones, roughly 70% of them singletons, with 9.5% to 12% in the top ten. Sequences were obtained from PBMCs. All receptors derive from a woman aged 25 to 39 in good health and CMV-seronegative. CDR3s include the opening cysteine and the closing phenylalanine or tryptophan. A D gene is named only where the DNA matches it firmly. Rows give clone size only sometimes, using once, few, many, or a class for an expanded clone.

TRBJ2-5 NA TRBV5-1 NA TGCGCCAGCAGCTTGCAGGGGGAGGAAGAGACCCAGTACTTC CASSLQGEEETQYF
TRBJ1-1 NA TRBV28 NA TGTGCCAGCAGGTGGACTGAGACTGAAGCTTTCTTT CASRWTETEAFF
TRBJ1-3 few TRBV13 TRBD1 TGTGCCAGCAGCATCAATACAGGGGCTACTGGAAACACCATATATTTT CASSINTGATGNTIYF
TRBJ2-7 NA TRBV7-2 TRBD2 TGTGCCAGCAGCAAGACTAGCGGGGGCCAGAACGAGCAGTACTTC CASSKTSGGQNEQYF
TRBJ2-5 NA TRBV10-1 TRBD1 TGCGCCAGCAGCAAGGGGACAGAAGAGACCCAGTACTTC CASSKGTEETQYF
TRBJ2-1 NA TRBV6-5 TRBD1 TGTGCCAGCAGCCAAGGGACAGGAACATACAATGAGCAGTTCTTC CASSQGTGTYNEQFF
TRBJ1-1 NA TRBV14 NA TGTGCCAGCAGCCGAAAGGGAGGGACTGAAGCTTTCTTT CASSRKGGTEAFF
TRBJ1-3 NA TRBV5-1 NA TGCGCCAGCAGCTTGGGACAGTATGGCGGCGGAAACACCATATATTTT CASSLGQYGGGNTIYF
TRBJ2-3 NA TRBV6-5 NA TGTGCCAGCAGTTACGTCGGGGGTGGGGTGACAGATACGCAGTATTTT CASSYVGGGVTDTQYF
TRBJ2-7 few TRBV7-9 TRBD1 TGTGCCAGCAGCTTAGCCGGGACAGCTTACGAGCAGTACTTC CASSLAGTAYEQYF
TRBJ1-1 few TRBV4-1 NA TGCGCCAGCAGCCGGCCCGGGGGGGCTGAAGCTTTCTTT CASSRPGGAEAFF
TRBJ1-1 NA TRBV29-1 TRBD1 TGCAGCGTTGAAGTACAGGACAGGGTCGTCACTGAAGCTTTCTTT CSVEVQDRVVTEAFF
TRBJ2-2 NA TRBV7-6 NA TGTGCCAGCAGCTTCAAACAGGGATACACCGGGGAGCTGTTTTTT CASSFKQGYTGELFF
TRBJ1-2 NA TRBV2 NA TGTGCCAGCAGAGGCGGCGGAGGGAGCCTTAACTATGGCTACACCTTC CASRGGGGSLNYGYTF
TRBJ1-1 NA TRBV19 NA TGTGCCAGTAATCTGAGACGGGACACTGAAGCTTTCTTT CASNLRRDTEAFF
TRBJ2-1 once TRBV29-1 TRBD2 TGCAGCGTTAACAATCGGGGGGGCCTCCCCAATGAGCAGTTCTTC CSVNNRGGLPNEQFF
TRBJ2-2 NA TRBV5-1 TRBD1 TGCGCCAGCAGCTCGACAGGGCAGAGGAACACCGGGGAGCTGTTTTTT CASSSTGQRNTGELFF
TRBJ2-1 NA TRBV6-5 NA TGTGCCAGCAGTTACAGGCAGGCACTCTACAATGAGCAGTTCTTC CASSYRQALYNEQFF
TRBJ1-2 once TRBV19 NA TGTGCCAGTAGTATAGCCAACGGGATTAACTATGGCTACACCTTC CASSIANGINYGYTF
TRBJ2-1 NA TRBV5-1 TRBD2 TGCGCCAGCAGCGTGACTAGCGGGGCCTCTAGGAATGAGCAGTTCTTC CASSVTSGASRNEQFF
TRBJ2-7 NA TRBV15 NA TGTGCCACCAGCAGAGATAGGCGGAACTACGAGCAGTACTTC CATSRDRRNYEQYF
TRBJ2-3 NA TRBV2 NA TGTGCCAGCAGTGAACTACTTCGCACAGATACGCAGTATTTT CASSELLRTDTQYF
TRBJ1-6 NA TRBV27 TRBD1 TGTGCCAGCAGTTTATCCCGACAGGGCCGGGGATCACCCCTCCACTTT CASSLSRQGRGSPLHF
TRBJ2-1 NA TRBV28 TRBD2 TGTGCCAGCAGTTCCTTCGCTAGCGGGGGGGCCGATGAGCAGTTCTTC CASSSFASGGADEQFF
TRBJ1-2 NA TRBV6-6 TRBD1 TGTGCCAGCAGCGAACAGGGGTACGTTGACTATGGCTACACCTTC CASSEQGYVDYGYTF
TRBJ2-2 NA TRBV7-7 TRBD2 TGTGCCAGCAGCTTGAGGACTAGCGGGCCGAACACCGGGGAGCTGTTTTTT CASSLRTSGPNTGELFF
TRBJ2-7 NA TRBV30 NA TGTGCCTGGTGGGGCCGATCCCCTGGGAACGAGCAGTACTTC CAWWGRSPGNEQYF
TRBJ2-4 NA TRBV5-6 TRBD1 TGTGCCAGCAGCTCGGACAGGGGGAAGGGGTACTTC CASSSDRGKGYF
TRBJ1-1 many TRBV30 NA TGTGCCTGGTCCGGGGGGGCGGGGTACACTGAAGCTTTCTTT CAWSGGAGYTEAFF
TRBJ2-3 NA TRBV5-5 TRBD2 TGTGCCAGCAGCTGGTGGGGACTAGCGCAAGATACGCAGTATTTT CASSWWGLAQDTQYF
TRBJ1-1 NA TRBV5-1 NA TGCGCCAGCAGCTCCAGCGGGGAGGTGGGCACTGAAGCTTTCTTT CASSSSGEVGTEAFF
TRBJ1-2 few TRBV25-1 TRBD1 TGTGCCAGCAGTGTAGGACAGGGGTCCTATGGCTACACCTTC CASSVGQGSYGYTF
TRBJ1-6 once TRBV5-1 TRBD1 TGCGCCAGCAGCTTGGCTTACAGGGGAAGGGATAATTCACCCCTCCACTTT CASSLAYRGRDNSPLHF
TRBJ2-3 NA TRBV9 TRBD2 TGTGCCAGCAGCTCCCGGACTAGCGTCAGCACAGATACGCAGTATTTT CASSSRTSVSTDTQYF
TRBJ2-2 NA TRBV7-7 TRBD1 TGTGCCAGCAGCACCCGACAGGGTCCCCTTCCCGGGGAGCTGTTTTTT CASSTRQGPLPGELFF
TRBJ1-5 NA TRBV15 TRBD1 TGTGCCACCAGCGGGACAGGGTTTCAGCCCCAGCATTTT CATSGTGFQPQHF
TRBJ2-7 NA TRBV2 TRBD1 TGTGCCAGCAGTGAATTTAGTCCCGGACAGGGGAATAACGAGCAGTACTTC CASSEFSPGQGNNEQYF